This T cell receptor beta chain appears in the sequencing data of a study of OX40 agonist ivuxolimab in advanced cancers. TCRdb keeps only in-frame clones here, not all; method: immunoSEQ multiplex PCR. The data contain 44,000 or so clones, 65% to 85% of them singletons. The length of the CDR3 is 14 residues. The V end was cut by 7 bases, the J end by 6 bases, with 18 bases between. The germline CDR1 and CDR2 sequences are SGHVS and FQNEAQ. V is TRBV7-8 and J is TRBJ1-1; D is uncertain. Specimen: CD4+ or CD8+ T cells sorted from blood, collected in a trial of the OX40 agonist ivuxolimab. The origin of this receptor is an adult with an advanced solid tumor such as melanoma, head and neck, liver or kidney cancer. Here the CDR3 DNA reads TGTGCCAGCATAAAAGGGCAGACCAACGCTGAAGCTTTCTTT. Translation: CASIKGQTNAEAFF.